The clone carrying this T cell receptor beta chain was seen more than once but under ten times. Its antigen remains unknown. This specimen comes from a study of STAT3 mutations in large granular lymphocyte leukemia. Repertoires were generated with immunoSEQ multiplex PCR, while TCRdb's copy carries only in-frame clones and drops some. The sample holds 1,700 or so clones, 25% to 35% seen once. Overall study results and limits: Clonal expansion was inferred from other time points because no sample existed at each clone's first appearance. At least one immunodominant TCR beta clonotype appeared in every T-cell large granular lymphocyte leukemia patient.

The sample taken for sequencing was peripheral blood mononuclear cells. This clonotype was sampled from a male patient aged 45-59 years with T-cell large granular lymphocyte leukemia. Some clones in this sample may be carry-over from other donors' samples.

This CDR3 is CASIGPLDEQYF. As DNA, the CDR3 is TGTGCCAGCATTGGGCCTCTGGACGAGCAGTACTTC. This rearrangement joins TRBV5-6 to TRBJ2-7; D unresolved. The CDR3 runs to 12 residues. CDR1 and CDR2 (germline): SGHDT, YYEEEE. Trimming pared 6 bases from V and 5 bases from J, leaving 12 bases between.